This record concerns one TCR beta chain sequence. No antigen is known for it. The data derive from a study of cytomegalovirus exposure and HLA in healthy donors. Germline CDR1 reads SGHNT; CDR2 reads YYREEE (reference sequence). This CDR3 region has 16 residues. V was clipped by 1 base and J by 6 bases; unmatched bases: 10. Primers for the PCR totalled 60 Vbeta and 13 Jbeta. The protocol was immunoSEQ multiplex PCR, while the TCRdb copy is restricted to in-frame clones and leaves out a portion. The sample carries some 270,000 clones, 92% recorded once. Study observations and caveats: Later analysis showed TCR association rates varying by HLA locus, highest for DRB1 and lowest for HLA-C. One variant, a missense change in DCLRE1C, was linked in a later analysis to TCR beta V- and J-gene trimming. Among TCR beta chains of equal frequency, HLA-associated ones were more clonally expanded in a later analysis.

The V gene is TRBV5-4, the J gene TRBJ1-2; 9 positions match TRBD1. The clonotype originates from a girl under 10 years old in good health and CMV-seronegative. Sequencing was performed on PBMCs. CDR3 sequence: CASSLYRGPHKHGYTF. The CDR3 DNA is TGTGCCAGCAGCTTGTACAGGGGGCCTCATAAGCATGGCTACACCTTC.